One sample yielded the 8 T cell receptor beta chains listed below, sequenced in a study of blood T cell repertoires in COVID-19 (dated by TCRdb to the early 2020s). Libraries were built with the immunoSEQ multiplex PCR assay. Not all clones reach the TCRdb copy of this immuneACCESS table, which keeps in-frame sequences only. Checked studies attribute under half of the gap to unresolved V genes and leave the rest unexplained. The sample has about 50,000 clones on record, 60% to 80% of them singletons. Jointly, the top ten make up under 6% of the sample. Sequenced input: PBMCs or T cells enriched from blood (not recorded which). The receptors derive from a woman in her forties or fifties with acute COVID-19.

This CDR3 is CASSPPGTTYNEQFF. The CDR3 DNA reads as TGTGCCAGCAGCCCCCCCGGGACTACCTACAATGAGCAGTTCTTC. This chain connects TRBV9 to TRBJ2-1; 7 bases map to TRBD2. This CDR3 contains 15 residues. The germline V gene encodes CDR1 SGDLS and CDR2 YYNGEE. J lost 2 bases, V lost 4 bases, and 6 bases had no gene match.

This rearrangement joins TRBV6-5 to TRBJ2-7; D may be TRBD2 (5 bases). CDR1 and CDR2 (germline): MNHEY, SVGAGI. The CDR3 runs 13 residues. V was trimmed by 8 bases and J by 2 bases, leaving 13 bases between them. CDR3 nucleotides: TGTGCCAGCGGTAGGACCGGGACCTACGAGCAGTACTTC. It specifies CASGRTGTYEQYF.

The sample holds a few counts of this clone. V and J are TRBV18 and TRBJ1-1, with D possibly matching TRBD1 (5 bases). The germline V gene encodes CDR1 KGHSH and CDR2 LQKENI. V lost 3 bases and J 1 base, leaving 18 bases between the germline ends. CDR3 length: 17 amino acids. CDR3 region: CASSPGFWGGENTEAFF. CDR3 bases: TGTGCCAGCTCACCGGGTTTTTGGGGAGGGGAGAACACTGAAGCTTTCTTT.

This clone was detected only a few times. The chain has TRBV4-2 and TRBJ1-1, with TRBD1 matching 8 bases. Germline V CDR1 and CDR2: LGHNA, YNFKEQ. This CDR3 spans 12 amino acids. Trimming cost V 3 bases and J 8 bases; bases outside gene matches: 2. CDR3: CASSQRTGEAFF. The CDR3 DNA is TGTGCCAGCAGCCAGAGGACAGGGGAAGCTTTCTTT.

V is TRBV7-2 and J is TRBJ2-1; D gene unclear. The germline V gene encodes CDR1 SGHTA and CDR2 FQGNSA. V lost 3 bases, J lost 5 bases, and 14 bases lay in between. The length of the CDR3 is 15 residues. The CDR3 sequence is CASSLHTAINNEQFF. CDR3 DNA: TGTGCCAGCAGCTTGCATACAGCCATAAACAATGAGCAGTTCTTC.

The J gene is TRBJ1-1, the V gene TRBV5-8; no reliable D call. V was clipped by 3 bases and J by 1 base, with 4 bases between them. CDR1 and CDR2 from the germline V gene are SGHTS and YDEGEE. The CDR3 is 12 residues long. The CDR3 DNA reads TGTGCCAGCAGCTCGTGGAACACTGAAGCTTTCTTT. Its protein is CASSSWNTEAFF.

This clone has more than one count but fewer than ten. The chain employs TRBV11-3 and TRBJ2-1; 7 bases match TRBD2. Germline trimming cut 1 base from V and 7 bases from J; bases unmatched to any gene: 7. CDR1 is SGHNT and CDR2 is YENEEA in the germline V gene. The CDR3 is made up of 15 amino acids. CDR3 DNA: TGTGCCAGCAGCTTAGTCCTAGCGGCACTTAATGAGCAGTTCTTC. It translates to CASSLVLAALNEQFF.

The chain links TRBV14 to TRBJ1-2, with 10 nucleotides matching TRBD1. This CDR3 spans 13 amino acids. Losses at the gene ends were 4 bases for V and 8 bases for J; bases not matched to a gene: 4. Germline V gene lookup returns CDR1 SGHDN and CDR2 FVKESK. The CDR3 reads CASSRDRGQGYTF. The CDR3 nucleotides read TGTGCCAGCAGCCGCGACAGGGGGCAAGGCTACACCTTC.